This TCR beta chain was sequenced in a study of CD8 T cells in Susac syndrome. TEMRA cells were enriched by FACS, and CD4+ and CD8+ T cells were negatively isolated. The authors reverse transcribed about 0.5 to 1 ug RNA with random hexamers. One entry per CDR3 protein results from TCRdb running MiXCR on the immunoSEQ multiplex PCR reads. The data hold hundreds of thousands of distinct CDR3 sequences, with 75% to 90% observed a single time. The CDR3 is 14 residues long. CDR1 is LGHNA and CDR2 is YSLEER in the germline V gene. V lost 4 bases to trimming and J lost 2 bases; unmatched junction nucleotides: 3.

The receptor's source is a human donor with multiple sclerosis. The J gene is TRBJ2-7, the V gene TRBV4-3, with 9 bases that match TRBD2. Sequencing was carried out using CD8+ T cells from PBMCs. The CDR3 sequence: CASSPERGAYEQYF. In DNA, the CDR3 is TGCGCCAGCAGCCCCGAGCGGGGGGCCTACGAGCAGTACTTC.